This TCR beta chain was sequenced in a study of cytomegalovirus exposure and HLA in healthy donors. Notes on the study in general: Differences between HLA loci emerged in a later analysis of TCR association rates, with DRB1 most and HLA-C fewest. From TCR beta sequences, most subjects' HLA-A and HLA-B alleles were reportedly predicted accurately. Later analysis identified a missense DCLRE1C variant that was linked to TCR beta V- and J-gene trimming. Prior analysis indicated that the majority of TCR beta V segments exhibited productivity approximately 90% or approximately 30% of the time.

The PCR made use of 60 Vbeta and 13 Jbeta primers. Data came from immunoSEQ multiplex PCR; TCRdb stores just in-frame clones and leaves some out. Found here are approximately 220,000 clones, over 65% of them singletons; the top ten hold approximately 0.63%. Comment on this clone: Its cognate antigen is unknown.

Trimming stripped 5 bases from V and 2 bases from J, with 14 bases between. This CDR3 region has 15 residues. Germline V gene sequence: CDR1 WNHNN, CDR2 SYGVQD (reference sequence). The sequencing sample was made of PBMCs. This clonotype originated in a young man in good health and CMV-seronegative. The chain combines TRBV10-1 with TRBJ2-3; D is possibly TRBD2 (5 bases). For the CDR3, the DNA is TGCGCCAGCAGTCGGACTGTTGGGCCCACAGATACGCAGTATTTT. This translates into CASSRTVGPTDTQYF.